A single sample gave rise to the 10 T cell receptor beta chains below, sequenced in a study of shared clonotypes between healthy human individuals. Only in-frame clones appear in the TCRdb table, and some are missing; sequencing was by immunoSEQ multiplex PCR. The top ten hold more than 0.12% of the sample, which has roughly 2.5 million clones, around 90% seen once. Specimen: naive CD4+ T cells sorted from blood. Subset meaning: CD45RA+ positively selected. These receptor sequences come from a young man in good health.

J is TRBJ2-7 and V is TRBV4-2; 7 nucleotides match TRBD1. This CDR3 region has 14 residues. From germline, CDR1 is LGHNA and CDR2 YNFKEQ. With V trimmed by 5 bases and J by 6 bases, 10 bases remained unmatched. The CDR3 DNA follows: TGTGCCAGCAGCGTGGGGACAGTGGCATTCGAGCAGTACTTC. It yields the protein CASSVGTVAFEQYF.

The J gene is TRBJ2-1, the V gene TRBV7-9; 12 bases map to TRBD2. V gave up 2 bases and J gave up 10 bases; unmatched junction bases: 6. Germline V gives CDR1 SEHNR, CDR2 FQNEAQ (reference sequence). The CDR3 is made up of 15 amino acids. Written as DNA, the CDR3 is TGTGCCAGCAGCTTATATCCTAGCGGGGGGGCCGAGCAGTTCTTC. It specifies CASSLYPSGGAEQFF.

The CDR3 spells CASSVGSGSLYEQYF. In DNA, the CDR3 is TGTGCCAGCAGCGTAGGCTCCGGGAGTCTGTACGAGCAGTACTTC. This chain connects TRBV9 to TRBJ2-7, with D possibly TRBD2 on 6 matching bases. Trimming removed 0 bases at V and 4 bases at J, with 14 bases between. There are 15 residues in the CDR3. Germline assignment: CDR1 SGDLS and CDR2 YYNGEE.

As regards this clone: Distinct nucleotide sequences in the sample also encode this CDR3. The chain is built from TRBV9 and TRBJ2-2; TRBD2 matches at 7 bases. The junction had 4 bases not matched to a gene; V was cut back by 0 bases and J by 2 bases. From germline, CDR1 is SGDLS and CDR2 YYNGEE. The CDR3 spans 16 residues. The chain's CDR3 is CASSVVGTTNTGELFF. CDR3 in DNA: TGTGCCAGCAGCGTAGTGGGGACTACCAACACCGGGGAGCTGTTTTTT.

The J gene is TRBJ2-3, the V gene TRBV5-6; 12 bases fit TRBD2. Trimming cost V 4 bases and J 6 bases; bases outside gene matches: 6. CDR3 length: 15 amino acids. CDR1 is SGHDT, CDR2 YYEEEE, per germline. The chain's CDR3 is CASSGTSGGPDTQYF. For the CDR3, the DNA is TGTGCCAGCAGCGGAACTAGCGGGGGGCCGGATACGCAGTATTTT.

The genes are TRBV5-4 and TRBJ2-7; TRBD2 aligns across 9 bases. After removal of 5 bases from V and 0 bases from J, the junction contained 12 bases not matched to a gene. The CDR3 totals 17 residues. Germline V gene lookup returns CDR1 SGHNT and CDR2 YYREEE (reference sequence). For the CDR3, the DNA is TGTGCCAGCAGACACTCGGCGCCGACTAGCGGCTCCTACGAGCAGTACTTC. Residues: CASRHSAPTSGSYEQYF. The complete variable domain, with remaining parts taken from reference TRBV5-4 and TRBJ2-7, reads ETGVTQSPTHLIKTRGQQVTLRCSSQSGHNTVSWYQQALGQGPQFIFQYYREEENGRGNFPPRFSGLQFPNYSSELNVNALELDDSALYLCASRHSAPTSGSYEQYFGPGTRLTVT.

The chain couples TRBV7-9 to TRBJ1-1; perhaps TRBD1 as D (6 bases). CDR3 length: 16 residues. Germline V gene lookup returns CDR1 SEHNR and CDR2 FQNEAQ (reference sequence). V gave up 5 bases and J gave up 1 base, with 17 bases separating them. The CDR3 spells CASSVPPLTGNTEAFF. Here the CDR3 DNA reads TGTGCCAGCAGCGTACCCCCCCTGACAGGGAACACTGAAGCTTTCTTT. Based on the CDR3 plus reference TRBV7-9 and TRBJ1-1, the full variable domain is DTGVSQNPRHKITKRGQNVTFRCDPISEHNRLYWYRQTLGQGPEFLTYFQNEAQLEKSRLLSDRFSAERPKGSFSTLEIQRTEQGDSAMYLCASSVPPLTGNTEAFFGQGTRLTVV.

CDR3 DNA: TGTGCCAGCAGCTTAGGACTACGAGCCTACGAGCAGTACTTC. The encoded protein is CASSLGLRAYEQYF. V is TRBV13 and J is TRBJ2-7; D is unclear. Trimming pared 0 bases from V and 2 bases from J, leaving 8 bases between. Germline-derived CDR1 and CDR2 are PRHDT and FYEKMQ (reference sequence). This CDR3 has 14 amino acids.

This clone was observed once. The chain uses TRBV12-5 and TRBJ2-3; 8 nucleotides agree with TRBD1. CDR1 LGHNT and CDR2 FRNRAP come from the germline V gene. The CDR3 is 13 residues long. The V gene end was trimmed by 1 base and the J gene end by 10 bases; junction bases not matched to a gene: 4. CDR3 sequence reads: CASGLDGQGAQYF. The CDR3 nucleotides read TGTGCTAGTGGTTTGGATGGACAGGGCGCGCAGTATTTT.

For this clone: At the DNA level, this CDR3 is encoded by other sequences in the same sample as well. The DNA of the CDR3 is TGTGCCAGCAGTTACTCTAGCGGGGGGGGAGAGACCCAGTACTTC. Its protein product is CASSYSSGGGETQYF. This chain uses TRBV6-5 with TRBJ2-5; TRBD2 agrees at 11 bases. Germline V gene lookup returns CDR1 MNHEY and CDR2 SVGAGI. With 0 bases clipped from V and 4 bases from J, the junction kept 1 base outside the gene matches. The length of the CDR3 is 15 residues.